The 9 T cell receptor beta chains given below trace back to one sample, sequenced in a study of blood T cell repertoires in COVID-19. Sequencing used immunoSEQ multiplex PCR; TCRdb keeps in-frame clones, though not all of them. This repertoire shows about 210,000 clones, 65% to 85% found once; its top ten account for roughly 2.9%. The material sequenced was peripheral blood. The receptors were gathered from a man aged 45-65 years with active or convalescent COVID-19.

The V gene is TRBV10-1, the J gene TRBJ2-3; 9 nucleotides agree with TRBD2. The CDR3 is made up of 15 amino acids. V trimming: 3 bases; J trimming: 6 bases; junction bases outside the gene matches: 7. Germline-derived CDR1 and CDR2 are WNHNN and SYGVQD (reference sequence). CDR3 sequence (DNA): TGCGCCAGCAGTGACCAGCGGGGGGTAGGGGATACGCAGTATTTT. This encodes CASSDQRGVGDTQYF.

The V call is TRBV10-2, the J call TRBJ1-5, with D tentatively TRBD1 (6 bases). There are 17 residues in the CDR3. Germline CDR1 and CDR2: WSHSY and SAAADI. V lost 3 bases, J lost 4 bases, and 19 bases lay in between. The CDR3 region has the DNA TGCGCCAGCAGTGATTTCTCCCGGGGGGCCGTAAATCAGCCCCAGCATTTT. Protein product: CASSDFSRGAVNQPQHF.

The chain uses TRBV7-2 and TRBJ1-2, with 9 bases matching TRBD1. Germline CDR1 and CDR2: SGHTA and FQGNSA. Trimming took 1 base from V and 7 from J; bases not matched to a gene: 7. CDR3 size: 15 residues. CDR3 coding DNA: TGTGCCAGCAGCTTAGAAGGGACAGGGCTTCTTGGCTACACCTTC. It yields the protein CASSLEGTGLLGYTF.

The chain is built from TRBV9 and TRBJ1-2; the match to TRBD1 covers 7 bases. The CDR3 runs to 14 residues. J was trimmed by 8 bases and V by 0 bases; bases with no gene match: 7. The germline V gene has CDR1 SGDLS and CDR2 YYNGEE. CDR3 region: CASSVVEGGGGYTF. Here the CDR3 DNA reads TGTGCCAGCAGCGTAGTGGAAGGGGGCGGAGGCTACACCTTC.

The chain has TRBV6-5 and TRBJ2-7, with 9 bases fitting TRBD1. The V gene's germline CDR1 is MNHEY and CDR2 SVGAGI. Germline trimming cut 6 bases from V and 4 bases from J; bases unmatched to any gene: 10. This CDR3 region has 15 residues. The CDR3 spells CASRDGQGILYEQYF. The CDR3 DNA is TGTGCCAGCAGGGATGGACAGGGGATACTTTACGAGCAGTACTTC.

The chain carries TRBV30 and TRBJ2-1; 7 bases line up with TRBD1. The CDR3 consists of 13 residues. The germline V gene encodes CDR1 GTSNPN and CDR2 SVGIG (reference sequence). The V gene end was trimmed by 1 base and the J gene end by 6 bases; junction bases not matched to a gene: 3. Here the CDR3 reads CAWSEGAGNEQFF. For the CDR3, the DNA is TGTGCCTGGAGTGAGGGGGCAGGCAATGAGCAGTTCTTC.

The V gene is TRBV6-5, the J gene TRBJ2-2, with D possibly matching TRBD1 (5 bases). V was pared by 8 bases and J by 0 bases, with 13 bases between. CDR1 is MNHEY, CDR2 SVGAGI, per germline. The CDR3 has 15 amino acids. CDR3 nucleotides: TGTGCCAGCCGGACACCCTACCCGAACACCGGGGAGCTGTTTTTT. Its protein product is CASRTPYPNTGELFF.

The CDR3 is CASSIEGRLYNEQFF. The CDR3 DNA reads TGTGCCAGTAGTATAGAGGGCCGTCTCTACAATGAGCAGTTCTTC. This rearrangement joins TRBV19 to TRBJ2-1; D ambiguous. The CDR3 has 15 amino acids. The germline V and J ends were trimmed by 0 bases and 3 bases, with 9 bases remaining between them. Per the germline V gene, CDR1 is LNHDA and CDR2 is SQIVND (reference sequence).

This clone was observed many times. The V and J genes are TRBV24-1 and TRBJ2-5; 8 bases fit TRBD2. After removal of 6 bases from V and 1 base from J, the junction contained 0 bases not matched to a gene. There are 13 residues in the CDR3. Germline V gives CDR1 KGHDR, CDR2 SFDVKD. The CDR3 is CATSSGGQETQYF. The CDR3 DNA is TGTGCCACCAGTAGCGGGGGCCAAGAGACCCAGTACTTC.